The sequence of this T cell receptor beta chain was determined in a study of blood T cell repertoires in COVID-19. The CDR3 covers 14 residues. The germline V gene encodes CDR1 SGHDN and CDR2 FVKESK. Germline trimming cut 3 bases from V and 4 bases from J; bases unmatched to any gene: 3. Using immunoSEQ multiplex PCR, the repertoire was profiled, and TCRdb retains in-frame clones only, with some absent. Of about 170,000 clones listed, just under 85% are singletons. The receptor's source is a man in his forties who had recovered from COVID-19. Sequencing was performed on peripheral blood. The chain couples TRBV14 to TRBJ2-1; 7 nucleotides agree with TRBD1. The CDR3, as DNA: TGTGCCAGCAGCCAGGGACAGAAATACAATGAGCAGTTCTTC. It codes for CASSQGQKYNEQFF.